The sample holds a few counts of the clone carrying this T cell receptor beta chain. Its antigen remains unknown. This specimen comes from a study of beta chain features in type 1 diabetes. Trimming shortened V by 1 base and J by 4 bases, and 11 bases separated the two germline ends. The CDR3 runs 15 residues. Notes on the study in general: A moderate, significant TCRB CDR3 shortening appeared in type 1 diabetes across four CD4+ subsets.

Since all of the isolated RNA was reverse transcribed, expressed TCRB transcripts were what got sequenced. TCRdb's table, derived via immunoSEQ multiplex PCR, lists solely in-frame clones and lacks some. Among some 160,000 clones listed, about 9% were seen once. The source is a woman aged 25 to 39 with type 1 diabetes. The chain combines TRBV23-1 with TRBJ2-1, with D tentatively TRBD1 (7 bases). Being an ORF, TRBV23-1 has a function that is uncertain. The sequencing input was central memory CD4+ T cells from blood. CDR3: CASSQFRGEYNEQFF. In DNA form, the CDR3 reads TGCGCCAGCAGTCAATTCAGGGGGGAATACAATGAGCAGTTCTTC.